This entry lists 28 T cell receptor beta chains sequenced from one sample in a study of CD8 T cells in Susac syndrome. RNA was extracted with the RNeasy kit, and a quantity of roughly 0.5 to 1 ug was reverse transcribed using random hexamers. TCRdb fed the immunoSEQ multiplex PCR reads into MiXCR, producing one record per CDR3 protein. The data contain hundreds of thousands of distinct CDR3 sequences, 75% to 90% of them singletons. The sequencing sample was made of CD8+ T cells from PBMCs. These TCRs come from a human donor with multiple sclerosis.

About this clonotype: Sequence at one end of the junction differs from germline and may be a read error. The chain is built from TRBV5-1 and TRBJ1-1, with D possibly matching TRBD1 (6 bases). Germline V gives CDR1 SGHRS, CDR2 YFSETQ. The CDR3 extends over 13 amino acids. Written as DNA, the CDR3 is TGTGCCAGCAGTTTGGACAGTAACACTGAAGCTTTCTTT. Amino acids: CASSLDSNTEAFF.

This sequence joins TRBV30 and TRBJ1-1, with 10 bases matching TRBD1. Looked up from germline, CDR1 is GTSNPN and CDR2 is SVGIG (reference sequence). Germline trimming cut 4 bases from V and 3 bases from J; bases unmatched to any gene: 5. The length of the CDR3 is 14 residues. CDR3 sequence reads: CAWTRTGGDTEAFF. The CDR3 nucleotides read TGTGCCTGGACCAGGACAGGGGGGGACACTGAAGCTTTCTTT.

In its sample, this clonotype was seen once. V is TRBV27 and J is TRBJ1-1; D not resolved. Germline CDR1 reads MNHEY; CDR2 reads SMNVEV (reference sequence). This CDR3 has 13 amino acids. V was clipped by 0 bases and J by 8 bases, with 10 bases between them. The CDR3 DNA is TGTGCCAGCAGTTTATCGATGGAATCGGAAGCTTTCTTT. Its protein is CASSLSMESEAFF.

Here the CDR3 reads CASSSLGTVENNEQFF. The DNA of the CDR3 is TGTGCCAGCAGCTCCCTCGGGACAGTGGAAAACAATGAGCAGTTCTTC. This rearrangement joins TRBV11-2 to TRBJ2-1; 7 bases agree with TRBD1. The germline V gene has CDR1 SGHAT and CDR2 FQNNGV. The V and J ends lost 4 bases and 5 bases, in that order; junction bases with no gene match: 11. CDR3 length: 16 amino acids.

The chain carries TRBV6-1 and TRBJ1-6; D remains ambiguous. The CDR3 has 18 amino acids. CDR1 is MNHNS, CDR2 SASEGT, per germline. The V end lost 1 base, the J end lost 3 bases, and 16 bases lay between the germline ends. CDR3 bases: TGTGCCAGCAGTGAAGTTCGGGGAGGCCCCGACTATAATTCACCCCTCCACTTT. Translating it yields CASSEVRGGPDYNSPLHF.

The chain carries TRBV3-1 and TRBJ2-2, with unresolved D. The CDR3 is 12 residues long. Trimming left V 3 bases short and J 3 bases short, with 2 bases between. Germline assignment: CDR1 LGHDT and CDR2 YNNKEL (reference sequence). DNA of the CDR3: TGTGCCAGCAGCCACGACACCGGGGAGCTGTTTTTT. Translated, it gives CASSHDTGELFF.

The CDR3 loop is CASSFRYYSSEQYF. The CDR3 nucleotides read TGTGCCAGCAGTTTTCGGTACTACAGTTCCGAGCAGTACTTC. The chain uses TRBV28 and TRBJ2-7; no reliable D call. The CDR3 sequence is 14 residues long. CDR1 and CDR2 from the germline V gene are MDHEN and SYDVKM. Trimming cost V 3 bases and J 6 bases, with 15 bases left between them.

This chain connects TRBV27 to TRBJ2-1; D not certain. The V gene lost 6 bases and the J gene lost 5 bases, with 17 bases spanning the gap. This CDR3 is 15 amino acids long. Per germline, CDR1 MNHEY and CDR2 SMNVEV (reference sequence). DNA for the CDR3: TGTGCCAGCAGCCCCCTGGTAAGGATTGACAATGAGCAGTTCTTC. Residues: CASSPLVRIDNEQFF.

The CDR3 reads CAISDVDSGANVLTF. In DNA form, the CDR3 reads TGTGCCATCAGTGATGTAGACTCTGGGGCCAACGTCCTGACTTTC. This chain links TRBV10-3 with TRBJ2-6, with D unresolved. Germline V gives CDR1 ENHRY, CDR2 SYGVKD. V lost 3 bases and J lost 0, with 6 bases in between. The CDR3 covers 15 residues.

The table lists this clonotype with a few counts. The chain joins TRBV30 to TRBJ1-2, with 9 bases lining up with TRBD1. The CDR3 spans 14 residues. CDR1 and CDR2 (germline): GTSNPN, SVGIG (reference sequence). With V trimmed by 6 bases and J by 5 bases, 10 bases remained unmatched. The CDR3 coding sequence is TGTGCCTGTGACTCCGGACAGGGGCAATATGGCTACACCTTC. Its translation: CACDSGQGQYGYTF. Variable domain in full (rest from reference TRBV30 and TRBJ1-2): SQTIHQWPATLVQPVGSPLSLECTVEGTSNPNLYWYRQAAGRGLQLLFYSVGIGQISSEVPQNLSASRPQDRQFILSSKKLLLSDSGFYLCACDSGQGQYGYTFGSGTRLTVV.

The rearrangement joins TRBV27 to TRBJ2-1; no clear D gene. Trimming stripped 6 bases from V and 7 bases from J, with 13 bases between. The CDR3 consists of 13 residues. CDR1 is MNHEY, CDR2 SMNVEV, per germline (reference sequence). The CDR3 DNA reads TGTGCCAGCAGCCAAAGTACAGTAAATGAGCAGTTCTTC. Its translation: CASSQSTVNEQFF.

The chain has TRBV3-1 and TRBJ1-4; D not certain. Trimming removed 1 base from V and 5 bases from J, with 17 bases in between. The CDR3 runs 17 residues. Looked up from germline, CDR1 is LGHDT and CDR2 is YNNKEL (reference sequence). The CDR3 region is CASSQVGGIGTNEKLFF. For the CDR3, the DNA is TGTGCCAGCAGCCAAGTCGGTGGTATAGGAACAAATGAAAAACTGTTTTTT.

This clonotype has a single count. The V gene is TRBV9, the J gene TRBJ1-1; D might be TRBD1 (5 bases). Deletions cut 3 bases from V and 2 bases from J, with 8 bases between. This CDR3 region has 13 residues. CDR1 is SGDLS and CDR2 is YYNGEE in the germline V gene. CDR3 sequence (DNA): TGTGCCAGCAGCGGGGACCCCAACACTGAAGCTTTCTTT. Translation gives CASSGDPNTEAFF. Drawing the rest from reference TRBV9 and TRBJ1-1, the complete variable domain is DSGVTQTPKHLITATGQRVTLRCSPRSGDLSVYWYQQSLDQGLQFLIQYYNGEERAKGNILERFSAQQFPDLHSELNLSSLELGDSALYFCASSGDPNTEAFFGQGTRLTVV.

The rearrangement links TRBV4-1 to TRBJ2-2; D remains unclear. Looked up from germline, CDR1 is MGHRA and CDR2 is YSYEKL. V was trimmed by 0 bases and J by 6 bases, leaving 11 bases between them. This CDR3 contains 15 residues. The CDR3 region has the DNA TGCGCCAGCAGCCAAGATGGAGAAGAAGCCGGGGAGCTGTTTTTT. It specifies CASSQDGEEAGELFF.

This sequence joins TRBV9 and TRBJ1-1, with no clear D. Trimming shortened V by 0 bases and J by 2 bases, and 8 bases separated the two germline ends. This CDR3 is built from 14 residues. The V gene's germline CDR1 is SGDLS and CDR2 YYNGEE. The CDR3 spells CASSVVAGNTEAFF. CDR3 DNA sequence: TGTGCCAGCAGCGTAGTCGCAGGTAACACTGAAGCTTTCTTT.

The V and J genes are TRBV4-1 and TRBJ1-1; 8 bases are shared with TRBD1. CDR1 is MGHRA, CDR2 YSYEKL, per germline. The CDR3 is made up of 15 amino acids. The V segment lost 1 base and the J segment 1 base; nucleotides outside the gene matches: 2. The CDR3 is CASSQAQGANTEAFF. Here the CDR3 DNA reads TGCGCCAGCAGCCAAGCTCAGGGGGCGAACACTGAAGCTTTCTTT.

V gene TRBV12-3 or TRBV12-4 combines with J gene TRBJ1-1; the D gene is possibly TRBD1 (6 bases). The CDR3 extends over 14 amino acids. V lost 1 base, J lost 4 bases, and 10 bases lay in between. The CDR3 sequence is CASSLGGGTTEAFF. The CDR3 DNA reads as TGTGCCAGCAGTTTAGGAGGGGGGACCACTGAAGCTTTCTTT.

V is TRBV29-1 and J is TRBJ2-7; D is perhaps TRBD2 (6 bases). Germline V gene lookup returns CDR1 SQVTM and CDR2 ANQGSEA. V gave up 6 bases and J gave up 4 bases, with 7 bases separating them. CDR3 length equals 10 residues. The CDR3 spells CSVLAYEQYF. CDR3 sequence (DNA): TGCAGCGTCCTAGCGTACGAGCAGTACTTC.

The CDR3 protein is CASSLWGLGPGQETQYF. The CDR3 nucleotides read TGTGCCAGCAGTTTGTGGGGCCTGGGGCCGGGCCAAGAGACCCAGTACTTC. The chain couples TRBV28 to TRBJ2-5, with D possibly TRBD1 on 5 matching bases. The V gene lost 3 bases and the J gene lost 1 base, with 18 bases spanning the gap. CDR3 size: 17 residues. Germline CDR1 is MDHEN and CDR2 is SYDVKM.

The chain employs TRBV20-1 and TRBJ2-7; D ambiguous. This CDR3 is 14 amino acids long. V was trimmed by 0 bases and J by 2 bases, leaving 11 bases between them. Germline CDR1 reads DFQATT; CDR2 reads SNEGSKA (reference sequence). CDR3 in DNA: TGCAGTGCTAGAGATTGGACCGCTACCTACGAGCAGTACTTC. Protein: CSARDWTATYEQYF.

This chain links TRBV12-3 or TRBV12-4 with TRBJ2-2; D might be TRBD2 (5 bases). Trimming shortened V by 1 base and J by 6 bases, and 9 bases separated the two germline ends. The length of the CDR3 is 14 residues. This CDR3 reads CASSLGLAPGELFF. CDR3 nucleotide sequence: TGTGCCAGCAGTTTAGGGCTAGCCCCCGGGGAGCTGTTTTTT.

V gene TRBV12-3 or TRBV12-4 combines with J gene TRBJ2-1; 7 bases match TRBD2. This CDR3 is built from 14 residues. The V gene end was trimmed by 1 base and the J gene end by 5 bases; junction bases not matched to a gene: 2. The CDR3 region is CASSLGTSNNEQFF. CDR3 bases: TGTGCCAGCAGTTTAGGGACTAGTAACAATGAGCAGTTCTTC.

The chain joins TRBV7-9 to TRBJ2-3; TRBD1 matches at 9 bases. With V trimmed by 5 bases and J by 5 bases, 11 bases remained unmatched. The CDR3 consists of 16 residues. Germline V gene sequence: CDR1 SEHNR, CDR2 FQNEAQ (reference sequence). In nucleotides, the CDR3 is TGTGCCAGCAGCCCGGCGGGACAGGGCCCTCTAGATACGCAGTATTTT. Translated, it gives CASSPAGQGPLDTQYF. The complete variable domain, with remaining parts taken from reference TRBV7-9 and TRBJ2-3, reads DTGVSQNPRHKITKRGQNVTFRCDPISEHNRLYWYRQTLGQGPEFLTYFQNEAQLEKSRLLSDRFSAERPKGSFSTLEIQRTEQGDSAMYLCASSPAGQGPLDTQYFGPGTRLTVL.

This sequence joins TRBV6-6 and TRBJ1-2; 7 nucleotides match TRBD1. The CDR3 totals 14 residues. Germline loops: CDR1 MNHNY, CDR2 SVGAGI (reference sequence). J was trimmed by 4 bases and V by 0 bases; bases with no gene match: 2. Here the CDR3 reads CASSYSTGAYGYTF. The CDR3 nucleotides are TGTGCCAGCAGTTACTCTACAGGGGCCTATGGCTACACCTTC.

This clonotype was recorded only once. V is TRBV5-1 and J is TRBJ2-5; 10 bases map to TRBD2. V lost 0 bases and J lost 4; bases outside the gene matches: 9. The CDR3 spans 17 residues. Germline assignment: CDR1 SGHRS and CDR2 YFSETQ. The CDR3 here is CASSLDPAGGPLETQYF. Here the CDR3 DNA reads TGCGCCAGCAGCTTGGATCCAGCGGGAGGGCCGTTAGAGACCCAGTACTTC.

This clonotype was recorded once. This rearrangement joins TRBV12-3 or TRBV12-4 to TRBJ2-1; 12 bases align to TRBD2. The CDR3 covers 16 residues. Germline trimming cut 4 bases from V and 8 bases from J; bases unmatched to any gene: 9. The CDR3: CASSWTSGVTWDEQFF. The CDR3, as DNA: TGTGCCAGCAGTTGGACTAGCGGGGTCACCTGGGATGAGCAGTTCTTC.

This clonotype was seen more than once but under ten times. The chain combines TRBV11-2 with TRBJ2-7, with D hard to call. Germline V CDR1 and CDR2: SGHAT, FQNNGV. Between the trimmed V and J ends, which lost 5 bases and 2 bases, there was a span of 13 bases. There are 14 residues in the CDR3. CDR3 bases: TGTGCCAGCAGCGCCCATCCTACGGCCTACGAGCAGTACTTC. Protein sequence: CASSAHPTAYEQYF.

The chain has TRBV30 and TRBJ2-7; possible D gene TRBD2, 5 bases. V lost 0 bases and J 3 bases, leaving 9 bases between the germline ends. Germline CDR1 is GTSNPN and CDR2 is SVGIG (reference sequence). This CDR3 has 13 residues. CDR3 coding DNA: TGTGCCTGGAGTGTAGATCGGGACTACGAGCAGTACTTC. Protein: CAWSVDRDYEQYF.